This TCR beta chain was captured by sequencing in a study of Graves' ophthalmopathy and Graves' hyperthyroidism. The CDR3 length is 15 residues. The ends were cut back, 0 bases at V and 1 base at J, with 7 bases in the middle. The germline V gene has CDR1 LGHDT and CDR2 YNNKEL (reference sequence). Amplifying from RNA transcripts, the study obtained TCR beta CDR3 regions. HTBI primers were used in a first-round RT-PCR, which preceded a second-round multiplex PCR. TCRdb passed the multiplex PCR reads through MiXCR, listing each CDR3 protein once. The repertoire holds roughly 610,000 distinct CDR3 sequences, about 20% seen once, with approximately 6.9% in the top ten. A few counts support this clonotype.

The V and J genes are TRBV3-1 and TRBJ1-3; no reliable D call. Sequenced sample: peripheral blood. This clonotype was sampled from a woman younger than 35 with stable Graves' hyperthyroidism. Some clones in this sample may be carry-over from other donors' samples. This chain's CDR3 is CASSQDRTSGNTIYF. The CDR3 DNA is TGTGCCAGCAGCCAAGATCGGACTTCTGGAAACACCATATATTTT. Full variable domain (rest looked up from reference TRBV3-1 and TRBJ1-3): DTAVSQTPKYLVTQMGNDKSIKCEQNLGHDTMYWYKQDSKKFLKIMFSYNNKELIINETVPNRFSPKSPDKAHLNLHINSLELGDSAVYFCASSQDRTSGNTIYFGEGSWLTVV.